What follows are 22 T cell receptor beta chains derived from one specimen sequenced in a study of cytotoxic CD8 clonotypes in ibrutinib-treated CLL. Using immunoSEQ multiplex PCR, the repertoire was profiled, and TCRdb retains in-frame clones only, with some absent. Of more than 200,000 clones detected, roughly 70% appear once; the ten largest clones hold 15%. The source was PBMCs, collected after 24 months of ibrutinib treatment. The receptor source for this set is a human donor with chronic lymphocytic leukemia.

Here the CDR3 reads CATKLGTSGMGYEQYF. The CDR3 nucleotides are TGTGCCACCAAGCTCGGGACTAGCGGGATGGGATACGAGCAGTACTTC. The chain links TRBV28 to TRBJ2-7, with TRBD2 matching over 13 bases. Germline V gives CDR1 MDHEN, CDR2 SYDVKM. J was trimmed by 4 bases and V by 10 bases; bases with no gene match: 13. The CDR3 sequence is 16 residues long.

V usage is TRBV4-3 and J usage is TRBJ2-7, with TRBD1 matching 8 bases. Germline-derived CDR1 and CDR2 are LGHNA and YSLEER. V was clipped by 1 base and J by 3 bases; unmatched bases: 5. This CDR3 region has 15 residues. The CDR3 loop reads CASSQGAQGVYEQYF. The CDR3 DNA follows: TGCGCCAGCAGCCAAGGGGCACAGGGGGTCTACGAGCAGTACTTC.

This chain links TRBV7-2 with TRBJ1-1; 7 bases are shared with TRBD1. The CDR3 length is 15 residues. V was pared by 1 base and J by 1 base, with 3 bases of the junction left unmatched. Per germline, CDR1 SGHTA and CDR2 FQGNSA. The CDR3, as DNA: TGTGCCAGCAGCTTAGTAGGGGACAGGAACACTGAAGCTTTCTTT. Its protein is CASSLVGDRNTEAFF. The full variable domain, rest sourced from reference TRBV7-2 and TRBJ1-1, is GAGVSQSPSNKVTEKGKDVELRCDPISGHTALYWYRQSLGQGLEFLIYFQGNSAPDKSGLPSDRFSAERTGGSVSTLTIQRTQQEDSAVYLCASSLVGDRNTEAFFGQGTRLTVV.

J is TRBJ2-2 and V is TRBV28, with TRBD1 matching 7 bases. This CDR3 is built from 15 residues. Germline lookup yields CDR1 MDHEN and CDR2 SYDVKM. Trimming at V came to 3 bases and at J to 1 base, leaving 2 bases not matched to a gene. CDR3 DNA: TGTGCCAGCAGTTTCGACAGGGTGAACACCGGGGAGCTGTTTTTT. Translation: CASSFDRVNTGELFF.

The V call is TRBV6-5, the J call TRBJ2-7, with 10 bases that match TRBD2. The CDR3 length is 15 residues. Germline values: CDR1 MNHEY, CDR2 SVGAGI. J was trimmed by 3 bases and V by 5 bases; bases with no gene match: 7. This CDR3 is CASSTMTSGRYEQYF. Written as DNA, the CDR3 is TGTGCCAGCAGTACGATGACTAGCGGGCGCTACGAGCAGTACTTC.

The chain recombines TRBV6-5 with TRBJ2-1; the D is unclear. CDR1 is MNHEY and CDR2 is SVGAGI in the germline V gene. V was clipped by 7 bases and J by 3 bases, with 10 bases between them. This CDR3 comprises 13 residues. The CDR3 loop reads CASTTELYNEQFF. The DNA for the CDR3 is TGTGCCAGCACCACCGAACTCTACAATGAGCAGTTCTTC.

This sequence joins TRBV28 and TRBJ1-3, with 8 bases identical to TRBD1. After removal of 3 bases from V and 3 bases from J, the junction contained 10 bases not matched to a gene. This CDR3 has 17 residues. The germline V gene encodes CDR1 MDHEN and CDR2 SYDVKM. The CDR3 region is CASSLVAGGVDGNTIYF. CDR3 in DNA: TGTGCCAGCAGTTTGGTGGCAGGGGGCGTGGATGGAAACACCATATATTTT.

This clone was detected only a few times. The chain joins TRBV5-4 to TRBJ1-2; tentative D call: TRBD1 (5 bases). Per germline, CDR1 SGHNT and CDR2 YYREEE (reference sequence). The CDR3 covers 13 residues. V lost 0 bases, J lost 4 bases, and 7 bases lay in between. The CDR3 protein is CASSLGGLYGYTF. For the CDR3, the DNA is TGTGCCAGCAGCTTGGGGGGCCTCTATGGCTACACCTTC. Based on the CDR3 plus reference TRBV5-4 and TRBJ1-2, the full variable domain is ETGVTQSPTHLIKTRGQQVTLRCSSQSGHNTVSWYQQALGQGPQFIFQYYREEENGRGNFPPRFSGLQFPNYSSELNVNALELDDSALYLCASSLGGLYGYTFGSGTRLTVV.

V and J are TRBV29-1 and TRBJ2-2; D ambiguous. CDR1 and CDR2 from the germline V gene are SQVTM and ANQGSEA. The germline V and J ends were trimmed by 4 bases and 7 bases, with 10 bases remaining between them. The CDR3 totals 12 residues. CDR3 coding DNA: TGCAGCGTTGTCGAGGTTTACGGGGAGCTGTTTTTT. Translation: CSVVEVYGELFF.

The V and J genes are TRBV29-1 and TRBJ2-7; 10 nucleotides match TRBD1. With 6 bases clipped from V and 7 bases from J, the junction kept 3 bases outside the gene matches. This CDR3 has 11 amino acids. Germline CDR1 reads SQVTM; CDR2 reads ANQGSEA. The CDR3 region has the DNA TGCAGCGTAGGGGACAGGGGAGAGCAGTACTTC. Amino acids: CSVGDRGEQYF.

This clone appeared a few times. This chain joins TRBV2 and TRBJ1-1; no clear D. Looked up from germline, CDR1 is SNHLY and CDR2 is FYNNEI. Trimming took 3 bases from V and 10 from J, leaving 9 bases between them. The CDR3 runs 11 residues. As DNA, the CDR3 is TGTGCCAGCAGTGAGTGGCCAACAGCTTTCTTT. Translated: CASSEWPTAFF.

The CDR3 spells CASSPEGGYEQYF. The CDR3 DNA reads TGTGCCAGCAGTCCAGAAGGCGGATACGAGCAGTACTTC. The chain couples TRBV13 to TRBJ2-7, with D unresolved. Between the trimmed V and J ends, which lost 6 bases and 4 bases, there was a span of 13 bases. Germline loops: CDR1 PRHDT, CDR2 FYEKMQ (reference sequence). This CDR3 is 13 amino acids long.

This clone was picked up a small number of times. This chain connects TRBV6-4 to TRBJ1-1, with D tentatively TRBD1 (5 bases). Germline V gene sequence: CDR1 MRHNA, CDR2 SNTAGT. The V and J ends lost 6 bases and 1 base respectively, with 12 bases between them. CDR3 length: 14 residues. The CDR3 here is CASRQTAENTEAFF. Here the CDR3 DNA reads TGTGCCAGCAGACAGACAGCGGAGAACACTGAAGCTTTCTTT.

This clone has more than one count but fewer than ten. This rearrangement joins TRBV28 to TRBJ1-4, with D unclear. Germline-derived CDR1 and CDR2 are MDHEN and SYDVKM. CDR3 size: 12 residues. Trimming took 3 bases from V and 8 from J, leaving 7 bases between them. CDR3 amino acids: CASSFPREKLFF. CDR3 DNA sequence: TGTGCCAGCAGTTTCCCCCGAGAAAAACTGTTTTTT.

V gene TRBV14 combines with J gene TRBJ2-2; D is unclear. Trimming took off 4 bases at V and 8 bases at J, with 8 bases between the two ends. CDR3 length equals 12 residues. Germline loops: CDR1 SGHDN, CDR2 FVKESK. The CDR3 loop reads CASSLQRGELFF. The CDR3 coding sequence is TGTGCCAGCAGCCTCCAGCGAGGGGAGCTGTTTTTT.

V usage is TRBV19 and J usage is TRBJ1-5; a possible D gene is TRBD1 (6 bases). Germline values: CDR1 LNHDA, CDR2 SQIVND (reference sequence). The CDR3 length is 15 residues. Trimming removed 4 bases at V and 12 bases at J, with 22 bases between. The CDR3: CASSTTGTSIGLQHF. In DNA, the CDR3 is TGTGCCAGTAGTACTACCGGGACATCCATAGGGCTCCAGCATTTT.

The chain combines TRBV9 with TRBJ2-7, with 8 bases that match TRBD1. The CDR3 runs to 15 residues. J gave up 9 bases and V 3 bases, and 14 bases lay outside the gene matches. Germline values: CDR1 SGDLS, CDR2 YYNGEE. The CDR3 DNA reads TGTGCCAGCAGCGATGGAACAGGGGGGTCCCAAATGCAGTACTTC. This codes for CASSDGTGGSQMQYF.

This chain uses TRBV28 with TRBJ1-2; 7 bases align to TRBD1. Germline V gene data show CDR1 as MDHEN and CDR2 as SYDVKM. The junction had 5 bases not matched to a gene; V was cut back by 5 bases and J by 5 bases. The CDR3 contains 13 residues. CDR3 loop: CASSPTGTYGYTF. In nucleotides, the CDR3 is TGTGCCAGCAGTCCGACAGGGACTTATGGCTACACCTTC.

The rearrangement links TRBV2 to TRBJ2-1; 10 bases match TRBD1. This CDR3 region has 14 residues. V shed 4 bases, J shed 6 bases, and the junction held 3 bases outside the gene matches. Germline V gene data show CDR1 as SNHLY and CDR2 as FYNNEI. The CDR3 protein is CASSGQGALNEQFF. The DNA for the CDR3 is TGTGCCAGCAGTGGACAGGGGGCGCTCAATGAGCAGTTCTTC.

The chain is built from TRBV9 and TRBJ1-1; D gene ambiguous. The CDR3 has 16 amino acids. V was pared by 3 bases and J by 1 base, with 16 bases between. CDR1 SGDLS and CDR2 YYNGEE come from the germline V gene. CDR3 protein: CASSGRRGGGNTEAFF. The CDR3 coding sequence is TGTGCCAGCAGCGGCCGAAGAGGAGGCGGGAACACTGAAGCTTTCTTT.

V usage is TRBV6-1 and J usage is TRBJ2-5; possibly TRBD2 for D (6 bases). Germline V lookup: CDR1 MNHNS, CDR2 SASEGT. The length of the CDR3 is 14 residues. Between the trimmed V and J ends, which lost 3 bases and 7 bases, there was a span of 15 bases. The CDR3 sequence: CASSDAVPGGTQYF. CDR3 DNA sequence: TGTGCCAGCAGTGACGCTGTCCCCGGGGGGACCCAGTACTTC.

The rearrangement links TRBV28 to TRBJ1-1; no definite D call. In germline, CDR1 is MDHEN, CDR2 SYDVKM. V was shortened by 3 bases and J by 7 bases, with 9 bases between the two germline ends. The CDR3 length is 12 residues. CDR3 in DNA: TGTGCCAGCAGTTTGGGCGGAAGTGAAGCTTTCTTT. Protein: CASSLGGSEAFF. Full variable domain (remainder filled in from reference TRBV28 and TRBJ1-1): DVKVTQSSRYLVKRTGEKVFLECVQDMDHENMFWYRQDPGLGLRLIYFSYDVKMKEKGDIPEGYSVSREKKERFSLILESASTNQTSMYLCASSLGGSEAFFGQGTRLTVV.